This T cell receptor beta chain was profiled in a study of shared clonotypes between healthy human individuals. Germline V gene sequence: CDR1 SEHNR, CDR2 FQNEAQ (reference sequence). The germline V and J ends were trimmed by 2 bases and 8 bases, with 15 bases remaining between them. The length of the CDR3 is 14 residues. Donation came from healthy HIV-negative adults that had no recent acute infections or vaccinations. The assay was immunoSEQ multiplex PCR, and TCRdb's table has in-frame clones only and misses some. The sample yields around 2,000,000 clones, 90% to 95% seen once. The TCR was taken from a man aged 18 to 30 in good health. This chain uses TRBV7-9 with TRBJ1-2, with a tentative D call TRBD1 (6 bases). Input material: naive CD4+ T cells sorted from blood. The subset denotes: CD45RA+ positively selected. This CDR3 is CASSLQGTFRGYTF. CDR3 nucleotides: TGTGCCAGCAGCTTACAGGGGACGTTTAGAGGCTACACCTTC.